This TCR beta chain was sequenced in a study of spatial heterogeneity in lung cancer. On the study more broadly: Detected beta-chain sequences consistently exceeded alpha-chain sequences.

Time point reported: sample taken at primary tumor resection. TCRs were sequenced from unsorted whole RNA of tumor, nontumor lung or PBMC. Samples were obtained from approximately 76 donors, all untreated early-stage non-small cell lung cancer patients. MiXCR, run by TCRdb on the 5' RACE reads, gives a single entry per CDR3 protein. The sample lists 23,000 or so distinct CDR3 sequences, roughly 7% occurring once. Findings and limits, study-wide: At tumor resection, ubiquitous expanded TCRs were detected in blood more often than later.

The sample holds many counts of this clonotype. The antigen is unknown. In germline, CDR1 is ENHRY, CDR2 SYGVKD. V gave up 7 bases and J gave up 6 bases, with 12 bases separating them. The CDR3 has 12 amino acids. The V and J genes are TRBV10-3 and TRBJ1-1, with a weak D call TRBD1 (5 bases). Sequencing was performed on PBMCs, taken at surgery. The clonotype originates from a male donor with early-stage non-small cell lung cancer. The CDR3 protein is CAIKGPEPEAFF. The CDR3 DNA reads TGTGCCATCAAGGGACCCGAACCTGAAGCTTTCTTT.